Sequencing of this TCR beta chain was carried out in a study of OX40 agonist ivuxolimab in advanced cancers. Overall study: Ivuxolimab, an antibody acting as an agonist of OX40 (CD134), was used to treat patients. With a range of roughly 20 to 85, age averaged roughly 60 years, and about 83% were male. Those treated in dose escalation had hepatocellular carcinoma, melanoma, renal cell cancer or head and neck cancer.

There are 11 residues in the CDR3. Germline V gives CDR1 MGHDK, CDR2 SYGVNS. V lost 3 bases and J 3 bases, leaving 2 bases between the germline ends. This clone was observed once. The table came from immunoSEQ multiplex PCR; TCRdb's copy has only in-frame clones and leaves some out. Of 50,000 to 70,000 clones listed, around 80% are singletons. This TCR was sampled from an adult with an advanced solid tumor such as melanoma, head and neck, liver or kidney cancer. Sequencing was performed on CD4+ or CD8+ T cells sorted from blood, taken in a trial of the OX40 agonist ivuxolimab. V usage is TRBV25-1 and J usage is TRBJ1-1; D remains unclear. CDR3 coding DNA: TGTGCCAGCAGTGACTACACTGAAGCTTTCTTT. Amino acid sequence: CASSDYTEAFF.